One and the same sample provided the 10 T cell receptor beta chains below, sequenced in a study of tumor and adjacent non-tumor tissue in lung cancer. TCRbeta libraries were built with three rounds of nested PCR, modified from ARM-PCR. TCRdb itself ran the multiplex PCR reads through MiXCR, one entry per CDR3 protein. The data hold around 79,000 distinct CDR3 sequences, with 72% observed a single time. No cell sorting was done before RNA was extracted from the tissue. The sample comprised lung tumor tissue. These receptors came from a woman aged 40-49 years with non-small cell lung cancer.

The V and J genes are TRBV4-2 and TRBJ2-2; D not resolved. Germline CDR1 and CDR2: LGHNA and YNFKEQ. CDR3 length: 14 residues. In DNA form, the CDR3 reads TGTGTTAGCAGCCGAGTTGGGTACACCGGGGAGCTGTTTTTT. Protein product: CVSSRVGYTGELFF.

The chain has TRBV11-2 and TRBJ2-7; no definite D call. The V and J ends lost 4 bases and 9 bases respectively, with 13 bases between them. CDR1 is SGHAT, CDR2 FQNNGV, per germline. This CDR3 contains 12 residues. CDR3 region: CASSYGEHVQYF. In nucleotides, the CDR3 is TGTGCCAGCAGCTATGGGGAACATGTGCAGTACTTC.

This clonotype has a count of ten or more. CDR3: CASSEGGVKPQHF. Written as DNA, the CDR3 is TGTGCCAGCAGTGAAGGTGGAGTCAAGCCCCAGCATTTT. The chain recombines TRBV6-1 with TRBJ1-5, with D unclear. CDR3 length equals 13 residues. The V and J ends lost 1 base and 8 bases respectively, with 9 bases between them. Germline values: CDR1 MNHNS, CDR2 SASEGT.

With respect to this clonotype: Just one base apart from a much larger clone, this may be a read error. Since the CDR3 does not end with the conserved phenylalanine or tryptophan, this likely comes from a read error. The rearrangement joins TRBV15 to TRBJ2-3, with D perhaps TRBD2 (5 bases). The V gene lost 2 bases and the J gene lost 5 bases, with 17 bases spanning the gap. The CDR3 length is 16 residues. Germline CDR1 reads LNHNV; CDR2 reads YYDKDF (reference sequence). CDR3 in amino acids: CATSRIDSAFRDTQYI. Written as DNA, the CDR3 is TGTGCCACCAGCAGAATTGATAGCGCGTTTAGAGATACGCAGTATATT.

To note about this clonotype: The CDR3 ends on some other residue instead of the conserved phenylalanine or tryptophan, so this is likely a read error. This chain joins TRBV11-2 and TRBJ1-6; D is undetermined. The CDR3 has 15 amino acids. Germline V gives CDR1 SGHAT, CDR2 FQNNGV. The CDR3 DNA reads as TGTGCCAGCAGCTTAGCCTTGGGGAATAATTCATCCCTCCACTTA. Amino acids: CASSLALGNNSSLHL.

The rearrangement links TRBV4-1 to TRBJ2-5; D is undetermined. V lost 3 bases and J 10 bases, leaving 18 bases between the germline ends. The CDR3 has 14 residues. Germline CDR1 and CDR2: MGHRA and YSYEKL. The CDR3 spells CASSHRLPGGIQYF. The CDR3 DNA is TGCGCCAGCAGCCACCGACTTCCAGGTGGTATCCAGTACTTC.

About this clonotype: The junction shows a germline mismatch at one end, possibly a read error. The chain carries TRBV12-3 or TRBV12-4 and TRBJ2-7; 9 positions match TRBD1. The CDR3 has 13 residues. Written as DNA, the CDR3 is TGTGTCAGCAGACTGGGACAGGGAACCGAGCAGTACTTC. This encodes CVSRLGQGTEQYF.

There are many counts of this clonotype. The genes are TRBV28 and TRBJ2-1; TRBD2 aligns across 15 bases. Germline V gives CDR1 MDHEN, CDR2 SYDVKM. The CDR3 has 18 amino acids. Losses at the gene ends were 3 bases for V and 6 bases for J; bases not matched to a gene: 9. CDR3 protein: CASSFVGGTSGRLNEQFF. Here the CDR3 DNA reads TGTGCCAGCAGTTTCGTGGGAGGGACTAGCGGGAGGCTCAATGAGCAGTTCTTC.

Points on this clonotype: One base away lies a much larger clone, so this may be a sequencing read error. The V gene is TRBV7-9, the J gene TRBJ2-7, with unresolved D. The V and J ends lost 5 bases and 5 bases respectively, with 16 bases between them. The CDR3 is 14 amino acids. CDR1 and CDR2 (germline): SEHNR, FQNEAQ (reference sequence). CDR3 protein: CASSLDSSLNEQYF. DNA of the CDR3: TGTGCCAGCAGCCTAGACTCGTCCCTTAACGAGCAGTACTTC.

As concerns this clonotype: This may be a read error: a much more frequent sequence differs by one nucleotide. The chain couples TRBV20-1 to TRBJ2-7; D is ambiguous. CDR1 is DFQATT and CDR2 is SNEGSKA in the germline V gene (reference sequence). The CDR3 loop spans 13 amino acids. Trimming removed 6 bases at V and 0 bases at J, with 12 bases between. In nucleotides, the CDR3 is TGCAGTGCCCCCGGGTTATACTCCTACGAGCAGTACTTC. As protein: CSAPGLYSYEQYF.